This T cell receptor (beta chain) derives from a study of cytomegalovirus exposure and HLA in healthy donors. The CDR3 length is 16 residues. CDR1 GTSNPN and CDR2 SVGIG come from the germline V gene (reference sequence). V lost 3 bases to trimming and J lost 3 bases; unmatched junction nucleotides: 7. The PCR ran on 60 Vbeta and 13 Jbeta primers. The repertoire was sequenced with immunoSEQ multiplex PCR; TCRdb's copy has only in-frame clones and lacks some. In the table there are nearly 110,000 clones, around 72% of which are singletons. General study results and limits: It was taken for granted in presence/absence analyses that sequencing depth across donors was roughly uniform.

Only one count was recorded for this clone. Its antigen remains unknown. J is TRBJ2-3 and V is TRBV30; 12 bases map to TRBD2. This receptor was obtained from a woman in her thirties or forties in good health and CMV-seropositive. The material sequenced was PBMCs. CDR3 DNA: TGTGCCTGGAGGACCGGACTAGCGGGACCAACAGATACGCAGTATTTT. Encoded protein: CAWRTGLAGPTDTQYF.